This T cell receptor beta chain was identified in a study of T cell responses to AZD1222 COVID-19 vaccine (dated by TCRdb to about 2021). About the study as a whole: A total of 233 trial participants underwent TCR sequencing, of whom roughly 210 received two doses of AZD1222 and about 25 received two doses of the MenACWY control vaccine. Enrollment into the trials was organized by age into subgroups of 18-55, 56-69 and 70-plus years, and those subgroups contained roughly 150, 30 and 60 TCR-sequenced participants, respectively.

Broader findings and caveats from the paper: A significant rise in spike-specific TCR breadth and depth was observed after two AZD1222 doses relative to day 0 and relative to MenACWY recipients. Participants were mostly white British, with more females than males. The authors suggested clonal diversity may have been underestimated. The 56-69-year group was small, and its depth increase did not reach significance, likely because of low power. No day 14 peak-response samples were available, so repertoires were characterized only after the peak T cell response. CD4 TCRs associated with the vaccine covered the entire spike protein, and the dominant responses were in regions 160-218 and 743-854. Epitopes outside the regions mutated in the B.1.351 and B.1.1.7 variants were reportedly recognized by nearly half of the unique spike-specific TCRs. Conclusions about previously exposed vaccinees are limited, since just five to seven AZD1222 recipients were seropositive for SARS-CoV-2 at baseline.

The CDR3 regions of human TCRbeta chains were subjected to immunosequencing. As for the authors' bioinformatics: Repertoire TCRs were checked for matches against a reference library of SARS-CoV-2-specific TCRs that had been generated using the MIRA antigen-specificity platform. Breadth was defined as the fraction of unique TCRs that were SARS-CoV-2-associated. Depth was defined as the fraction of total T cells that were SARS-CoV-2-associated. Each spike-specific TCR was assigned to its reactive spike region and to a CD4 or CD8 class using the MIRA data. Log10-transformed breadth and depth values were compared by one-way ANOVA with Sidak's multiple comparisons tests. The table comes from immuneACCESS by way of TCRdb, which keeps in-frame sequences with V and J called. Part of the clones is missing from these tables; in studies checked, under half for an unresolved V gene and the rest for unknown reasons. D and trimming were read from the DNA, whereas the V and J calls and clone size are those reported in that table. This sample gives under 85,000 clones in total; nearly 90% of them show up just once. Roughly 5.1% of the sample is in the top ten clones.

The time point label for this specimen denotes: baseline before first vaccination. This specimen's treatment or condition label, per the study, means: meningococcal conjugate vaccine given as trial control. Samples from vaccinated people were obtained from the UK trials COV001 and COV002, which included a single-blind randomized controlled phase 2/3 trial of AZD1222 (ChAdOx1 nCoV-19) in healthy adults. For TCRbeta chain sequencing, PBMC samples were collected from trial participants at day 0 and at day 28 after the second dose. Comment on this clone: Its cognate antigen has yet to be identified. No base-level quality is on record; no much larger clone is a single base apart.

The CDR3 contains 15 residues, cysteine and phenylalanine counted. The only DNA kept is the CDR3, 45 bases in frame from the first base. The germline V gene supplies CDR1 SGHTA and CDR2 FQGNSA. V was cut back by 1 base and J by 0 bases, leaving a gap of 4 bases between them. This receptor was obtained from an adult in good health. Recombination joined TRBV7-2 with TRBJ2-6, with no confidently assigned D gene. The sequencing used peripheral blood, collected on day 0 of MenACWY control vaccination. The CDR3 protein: CASSLGRSGANVLTF. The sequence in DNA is TGTGCCAGCAGCTTAGGCCGCTCTGGGGCCAACGTCCTGACTTTC.